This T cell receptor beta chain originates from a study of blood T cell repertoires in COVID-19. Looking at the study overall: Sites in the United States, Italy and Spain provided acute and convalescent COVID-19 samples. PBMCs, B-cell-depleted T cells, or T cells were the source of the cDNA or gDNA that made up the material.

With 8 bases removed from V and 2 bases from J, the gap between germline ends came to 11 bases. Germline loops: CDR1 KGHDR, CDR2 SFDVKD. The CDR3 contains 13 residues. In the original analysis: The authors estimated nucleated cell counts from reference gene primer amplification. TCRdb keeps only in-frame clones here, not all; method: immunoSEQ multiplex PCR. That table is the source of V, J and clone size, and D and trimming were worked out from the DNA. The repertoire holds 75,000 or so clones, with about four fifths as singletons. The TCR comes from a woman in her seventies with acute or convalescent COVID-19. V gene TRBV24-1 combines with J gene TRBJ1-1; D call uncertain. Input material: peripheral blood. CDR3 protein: CATKAGSNTEAFF. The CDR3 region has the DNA TGTGCCACCAAGGCAGGATCTAACACTGAAGCTTTCTTT.